The source of this T cell receptor beta chain is a study of T-cell memory formation after mild COVID-19. As regards this clonotype: Its antigen remains unidentified.

The germline V gene encodes CDR1 GTSNPN and CDR2 SVGIG (reference sequence). The CDR3 length is 14 residues. The V segment lost 2 bases and the J segment 6 bases; nucleotides outside the gene matches: 6. Whole-study results and caveats: Of the contracting clones, CD4+ ones lay mainly in CM and EM, and CD8+ ones in EMRA.

TCRdb re-called the 5' RACE reads through MiXCR, storing one row per CDR3 protein. Counted here are 190,000 or so distinct CDR3 sequences, about a fifth occurring once; the ten biggest clones make up roughly 24%. Sequenced material: PBMCs or a T cell subset sorted from them (not recorded which). This TCR was recovered from an adult woman who had mild COVID-19 (a few samples of this study predate the infection). Cell type and time point are not known. The chain links TRBV30 to TRBJ2-1; 8 positions match TRBD1. The CDR3 protein is CAWSTTGVINEQFF. As DNA, the CDR3 is TGTGCCTGGAGTACGACAGGGGTGATCAATGAGCAGTTCTTC.